This T cell receptor (beta chain) was obtained from a study of cytotoxic CD8 clonotypes in ibrutinib-treated CLL. General study points: Sustained-remission and progressing patients diverged in sampling times.

Here immunoSEQ multiplex PCR was the method, and the copy in TCRdb shows in-frame clones only, minus some. Of 130,000 to 150,000 clones in the sample, around three quarters were seen once. This clone was seen a few times. The antigen is undetermined. The length of the CDR3 is 12 residues. Deletions cut 10 bases from V and 3 bases from J, with 12 bases between. Per the germline V gene, CDR1 is MDHEN and CDR2 is SYDVKM. The clonotype comes from a human donor with chronic lymphocytic leukemia. The sample was PBMCs, taken after 12 months of ibrutinib treatment. The V and J genes are TRBV28 and TRBJ1-1; maybe TRBD1 (6 bases). CDR3 sequence reads: CATRGQDTEAFF. CDR3 coding DNA: TGTGCCACACGGGGGCAGGACACTGAAGCTTTCTTT.